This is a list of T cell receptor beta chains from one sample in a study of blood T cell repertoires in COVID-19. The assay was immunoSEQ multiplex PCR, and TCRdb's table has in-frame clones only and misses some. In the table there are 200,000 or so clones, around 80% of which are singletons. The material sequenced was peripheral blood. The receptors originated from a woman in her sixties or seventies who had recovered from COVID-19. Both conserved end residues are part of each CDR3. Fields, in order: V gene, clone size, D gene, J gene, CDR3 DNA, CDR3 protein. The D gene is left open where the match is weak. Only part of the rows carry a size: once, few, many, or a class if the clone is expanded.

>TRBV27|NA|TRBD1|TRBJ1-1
TGTGCCAGCAGGAAGACAGGGTCCACTGAAGCTTTCTTT
CASRKTGSTEAFF
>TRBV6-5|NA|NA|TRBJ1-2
TGTGCCAGCAGTAGGGGCAAGGTTCTTAACTATGGCTACACCTTC
CASSRGKVLNYGYTF
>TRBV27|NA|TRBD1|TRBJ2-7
TGTGCCAGCAGTTGCGACAGGGGGTTCAGGGAGCAGTACTTC
CASSCDRGFREQYF
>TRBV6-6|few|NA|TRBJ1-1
TGTGCCAGCAGTTACTCGGGCAGGACTACTGAAGCTTTCTTT
CASSYSGRTTEAFF
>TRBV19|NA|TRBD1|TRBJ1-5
TGTGCCAGTAGTATAGTCGGACAGGACAATCAGCCCCAGCATTTT
CASSIVGQDNQPQHF
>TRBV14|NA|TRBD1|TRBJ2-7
TGTGCCAGCAGCCAGGATACAGGGGGGATCTCCTACGAGCAGTACTTC
CASSQDTGGISYEQYF
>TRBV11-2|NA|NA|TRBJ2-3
TGTGCCAGCGCGACCGCACGGAGGGACGCAGATACGCAGTATTTT
CASATARRDADTQYF
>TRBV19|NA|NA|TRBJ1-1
TGTGCCAGTAGTATCGATTTGCCAGGTTTGAACACTGAAGCTTTCTTT
CASSIDLPGLNTEAFF
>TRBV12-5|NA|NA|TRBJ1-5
TGTGCTAGTGGTGCCGGGGATCAGCCCCAGCATTTT
CASGAGDQPQHF
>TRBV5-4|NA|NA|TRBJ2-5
TGTGCCAGCAGCTTACCGGGGGAAGAGACCCAGTACTTC
CASSLPGEETQYF
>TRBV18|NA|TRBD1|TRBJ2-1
TGTGCCAGCTCACCACCGGTTTTAAGGAGACAGGGCCGTTCCTACAATGAGCAGTTCTTC
CASSPPVLRRQGRSYNEQFF
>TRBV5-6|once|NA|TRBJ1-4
TGTGCCAGCAGCTTGGTGGGGGACTTTGAAAAACTGTTTTTT
CASSLVGDFEKLFF
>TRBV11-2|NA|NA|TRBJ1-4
TGTGCCAGCAGCACACAGGGTGGCGAAAAACTGTTTTTT
CASSTQGGEKLFF
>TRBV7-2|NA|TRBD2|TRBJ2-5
TGTGCCAGCAGCTTAGACCCAGCGGGGGGCCCCCAGACCCAGTACTTC
CASSLDPAGGPQTQYF
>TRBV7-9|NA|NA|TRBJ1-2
TGTGCCAGCAGCTCCTTAGGACAGTTCTATGGCTACACCTTC
CASSSLGQFYGYTF
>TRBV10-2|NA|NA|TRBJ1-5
TGCGCCAGCACCACAAATAGCAATCAGCCCCAGCATTTT
CASTTNSNQPQHF
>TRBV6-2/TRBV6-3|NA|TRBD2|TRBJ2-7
TGTGCCAGCAGTCGACTAGCGTACGAGCAGTACTTC
CASSRLAYEQYF
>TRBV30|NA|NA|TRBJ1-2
TGTGCCTGGAGTGTACCGGGGATAGGCTATGGCTACACCTTC
CAWSVPGIGYGYTF
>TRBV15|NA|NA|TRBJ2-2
TGTGCCACCAGCACGGGGATGTGGGGCACCGGGGAGCTGTTTTTT
CATSTGMWGTGELFF
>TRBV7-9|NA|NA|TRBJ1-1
TGTGCCAGCAGCTTAGTGAGGTTTCAGGGGATTGTCACTGAAGCTTTCTTT
CASSLVRFQGIVTEAFF
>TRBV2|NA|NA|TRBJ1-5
TGTGCCAGCAGTCCCGACAGGACTGACAATCAGCCCCAGCATTTT
CASSPDRTDNQPQHF
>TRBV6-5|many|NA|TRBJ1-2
TGTGCCAGCAGGCCCAACCAAAGGGAGTATGGCTACACCTTC
CASRPNQREYGYTF
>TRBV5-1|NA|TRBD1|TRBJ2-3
TGCGCCAGCACCAAGTTGGGACAGACCACAGATACGCAGTATTTT
CASTKLGQTTDTQYF
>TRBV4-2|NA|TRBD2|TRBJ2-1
TGTGCCAGCAGCCACCAAGCGGGGGGACCCTACAATGAGCAGTTCTTC
CASSHQAGGPYNEQFF
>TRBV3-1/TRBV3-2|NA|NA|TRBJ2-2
TGTGCCAGCAGCCAAGAACGGCGCAGGGACACCGGGGAGCTGTTTTTT
CASSQERRRDTGELFF
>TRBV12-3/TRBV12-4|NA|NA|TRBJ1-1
TGTGCCAGCAGGCGGACAGAGAACACTGAAGCTTTCTTT
CASRRTENTEAFF
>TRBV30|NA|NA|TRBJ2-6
TGTGCCTGGGACAGGTCTGGGGCCAACGTCCTGACTTTC
CAWDRSGANVLTF
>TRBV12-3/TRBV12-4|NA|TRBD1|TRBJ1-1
TGTGCCAGCACAACAGGGGGCACTGAAGCTTTCTTT
CASTTGGTEAFF
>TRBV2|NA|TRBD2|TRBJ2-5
TGTGCCATCCTGGGACTAGCGGGGGGGCCCGCGGAGACCCAGTACTTC
CAILGLAGGPAETQYF
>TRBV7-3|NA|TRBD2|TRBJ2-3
TGTGCCAGCAGCTTAACAGCGGGGGGTAGCACAGATACGCAGTATTTT
CASSLTAGGSTDTQYF
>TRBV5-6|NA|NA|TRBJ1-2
TGTGCCAGCAGCCCCGGGACATCCACTCTCTATGGCTACACCTTC
CASSPGTSTLYGYTF
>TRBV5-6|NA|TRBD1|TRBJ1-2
TGTGCCAGCAGCTTGACCGGGACAGGGAACTATGGCTACACCTTC
CASSLTGTGNYGYTF
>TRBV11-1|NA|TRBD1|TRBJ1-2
TGTGCCAGCAGCTCGTGGGACAGGGGGGATAACTATGGCTACACCTTC
CASSSWDRGDNYGYTF
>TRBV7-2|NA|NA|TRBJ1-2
TGTGCCAGCAGCTCCCGCAGGGGATACAATGGCTACACCTTC
CASSSRRGYNGYTF
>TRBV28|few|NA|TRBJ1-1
TGTGCCAGCGCGCTGGGGCCCACTGAAGCTTTCTTT
CASALGPTEAFF
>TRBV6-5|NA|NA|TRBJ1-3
TGTGCCAGCAGAGGCAGGGAATCCGCTGGAAACACCATATATTTT
CASRGRESAGNTIYF
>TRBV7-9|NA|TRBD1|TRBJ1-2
TGTGCCAGCAGCCGGACAGGGCTCTATGGCTACACCTTC
CASSRTGLYGYTF
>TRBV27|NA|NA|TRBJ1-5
TGTGCCAGCAGTTTAGCAGGGGGCAATCAGCCCCAGCATTTT
CASSLAGGNQPQHF
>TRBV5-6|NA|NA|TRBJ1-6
TGTGCCAGCAGCTCCCCGGACACCGATAATTCACCCCTCCACTTT
CASSSPDTDNSPLHF
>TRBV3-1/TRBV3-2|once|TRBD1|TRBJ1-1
TGTGCCAGCAGCCGGACCACAGGGGCTGAAGCTTTCTTT
CASSRTTGAEAFF
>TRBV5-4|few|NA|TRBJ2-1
TGTGCCAGCAGCTTGGTGGGGGGGCGTAATGAGCAGTTCTTC
CASSLVGGRNEQFF
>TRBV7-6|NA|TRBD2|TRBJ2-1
TGTGCCAGCAGCTTAGCTTTCTCGGGGGGCAATGAGCAGTTCTTC
CASSLAFSGGNEQFF
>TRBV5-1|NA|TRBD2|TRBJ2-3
TGCGCCAGCAGCTTCCGACTAGCGGGGGCCCCCCCAGATACGCAGTATTTT
CASSFRLAGAPPDTQYF
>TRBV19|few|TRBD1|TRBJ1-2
TGTGCCAGTAGTTTGGGACAGGGGAATGGCTACACCTTC
CASSLGQGNGYTF
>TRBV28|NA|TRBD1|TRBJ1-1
TGTGCCAGCAGTTTTATCGTTTGGGGACAGATCAACACTGAAGCTTTCTTT
CASSFIVWGQINTEAFF
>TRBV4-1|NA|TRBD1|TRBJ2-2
TGCGCCAGCAAGGACAGGGGAGACACCGGGGAGCTGTTTTTT
CASKDRGDTGELFF
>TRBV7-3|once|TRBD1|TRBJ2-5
TGTGCCAGCAGCAAAGACAGGGGTGCTGAGACCCAGTACTTC
CASSKDRGAETQYF
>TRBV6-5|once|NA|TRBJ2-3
TGTGCCAGCAGTTTAGATAAGACAGATACGCAGTATTTT
CASSLDKTDTQYF
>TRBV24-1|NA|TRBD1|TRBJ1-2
TGTGCCACCAGTGATTTGCGGGGGACAGCCCATCCTAACTATGGCTACACCTTC
CATSDLRGTAHPNYGYTF
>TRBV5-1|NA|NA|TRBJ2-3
TGCGCCAGCAGCTCGGTCCTAGCACCCCCCGGGGAGACGCAGTATTTT
CASSSVLAPPGETQYF
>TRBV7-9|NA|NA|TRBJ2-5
TGTGCCAGCAGCCGGGGTCAAGAGACCCAGTACTTC
CASSRGQETQYF
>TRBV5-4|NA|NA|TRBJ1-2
TGTGCCAGCAGCAGGACAGCTAATAACTATGGCTACACCTTC
CASSRTANNYGYTF
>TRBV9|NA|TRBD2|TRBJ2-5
TGTGCCAGCAGCCCCCGAGCGGGGGGCGGGGAGACCCAGTACTTC
CASSPRAGGGETQYF
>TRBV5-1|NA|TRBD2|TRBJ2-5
TGCGCCAGCAGCTTGAGTGTAGCGGGGGGCCGGGAGACCCAGTACTTC
CASSLSVAGGRETQYF
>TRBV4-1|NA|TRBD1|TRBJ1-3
TGCGCCAGCAGCCAAGATCCACCAGGGGGTGGAAACACCATATATTTT
CASSQDPPGGGNTIYF
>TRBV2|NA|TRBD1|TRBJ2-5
TGTGCCAGTCGAATAGACAGGGTGGTGGAGACCCAGTACTTC
CASRIDRVVETQYF
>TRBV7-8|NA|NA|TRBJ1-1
TGTGCTATAGGATCGAGGGTGGGCCCTGAAGCTTTCTTT
CAIGSRVGPEAFF